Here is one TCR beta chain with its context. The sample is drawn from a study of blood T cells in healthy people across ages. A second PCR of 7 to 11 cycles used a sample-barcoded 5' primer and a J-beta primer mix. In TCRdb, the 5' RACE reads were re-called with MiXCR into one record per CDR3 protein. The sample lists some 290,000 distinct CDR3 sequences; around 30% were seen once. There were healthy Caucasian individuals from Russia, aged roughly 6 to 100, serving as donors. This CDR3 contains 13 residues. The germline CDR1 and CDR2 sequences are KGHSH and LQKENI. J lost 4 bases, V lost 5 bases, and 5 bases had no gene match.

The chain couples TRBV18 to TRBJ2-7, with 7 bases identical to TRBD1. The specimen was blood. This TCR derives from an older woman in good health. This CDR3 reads CASSIDREYEQYF. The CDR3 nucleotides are TGTGCCAGCTCAATAGACAGGGAATACGAGCAGTACTTC.